This TCR beta chain was found in a study of blood T cell repertoires in COVID-19. For the study at large: Researchers got acute and convalescent COVID-19 samples from the United States, Italy and Spain. The cDNA or gDNA used as material had been derived from T cells, B-cell-depleted T cells, or PBMCs.

The authors' processing: Estimation of nucleated cell counts relied on the amplification of reference gene primers. Repertoires were generated with immunoSEQ multiplex PCR, while TCRdb's copy carries only in-frame clones and drops some. D and trimming come from the DNA, and the V and J calls and clone size come from that table. This sample has about 210,000 clones, with 80% found just once. Germline V lookup: CDR1 MNHEY, CDR2 SMNVEV (reference sequence). Trimming took 5 bases from V and 6 from J, leaving 11 bases between them. There are 12 residues in the CDR3. The sample comprised peripheral blood. The V and J genes are TRBV27 and TRBJ2-7; possible D gene TRBD2, 5 bases. This clonotype was sampled from a human donor in a cohort sampled during active COVID-19. CDR3 in DNA: TGTGCCAGCAGTGACTGGCGGGCCGAGCAGTACTTC. Residues: CASSDWRAEQYF.